These 25 T cell receptor beta chains were all obtained from the same sample, sequenced in a study of shared clonotypes between healthy human individuals. Assay used: immunoSEQ multiplex PCR; TCRdb lists only in-frame clones, some missing. The sample records about 2.4 million clones, roughly 93% being singletons. The sequenced sample consisted of naive CD4+ T cells from PBMCs. The subset was: CD45RA+ positively selected. The receptors here all came from a man younger than 35 in good health. Some clones in this sample may be carry-over from other donors' samples.

The chain joins TRBV30 to TRBJ2-6; D possibly matches TRBD1 or TRBD2 (6 bases each). Trimming took off 0 bases at V and 3 bases at J, with 9 bases between the two ends. Germline-derived CDR1 and CDR2 are GTSNPN and SVGIG (reference sequence). The length of the CDR3 is 15 residues. The CDR3 DNA reads TGTGCCTGGAGTGTAGGGGGGCTTGGGGCCAACGTCCTGACTTTC. Its protein is CAWSVGGLGANVLTF.

This chain connects TRBV7-8 to TRBJ2-1; 7 bases fit TRBD1. Germline CDR1 and CDR2: SGHVS and FQNEAQ. The CDR3 is made up of 16 amino acids. J gave up 7 bases and V 4 bases, and 13 bases lay outside the gene matches. CDR3 nucleotide sequence: TGTGCCAGCAGCTACCAACAACGACAGGGTCGAAATGAGCAGTTCTTC. It is translated as CASSYQQRQGRNEQFF. The full variable domain, completed using reference TRBV7-8 and TRBJ2-1, is GAGVSQSPRYKVAKRGQDVALRCDPISGHVSLFWYQQALGQGPEFLTYFQNEAQLDKSGLPSDRFFAERPEGSVSTLKIQRTQQEDSAVYLCASSYQQRQGRNEQFFGPGTRLTVL.

The chain is built from TRBV6-1 and TRBJ1-2; D call uncertain. With 8 bases removed from V and 2 bases from J, the gap between germline ends came to 15 bases. This CDR3 comprises 14 residues. CDR1 and CDR2 (germline): MNHNS, SASEGT. As DNA, the CDR3 is TGTGCCAGCTCATGGAACCGCCAAAACTATGGCTACACCTTC. It specifies CASSWNRQNYGYTF.

The V call is TRBV5-1, the J call TRBJ2-1, with TRBD2 identical over 10 bases. V shed 4 bases and J 3 bases; nucleotides not matched to a gene: 7. CDR3 size: 16 residues. Germline CDR1 reads SGHRS; CDR2 reads YFSETQ. In DNA form, the CDR3 reads TGCGCCAGCAGCACAGGACTAGCGGACGTCTACAATGAGCAGTTCTTC. It codes for CASSTGLADVYNEQFF.

CDR3 in DNA: TGTGCCAGCAGGGGGACGGGTGGGATGGACAGTGAGCAGTTCTTC. Protein: CASRGTGGMDSEQFF. The rearrangement links TRBV6-5 to TRBJ2-1; possibly TRBD1 for D (6 bases). The CDR3 is made up of 15 amino acids. Trimming took 6 bases from V and 9 from J, leaving 21 bases between them. The germline CDR1 and CDR2 sequences are MNHEY and SVGAGI.

The rearrangement links TRBV27 to TRBJ1-2, with D tentatively TRBD1 (5 bases). The CDR3 contains 14 residues. V gave up 3 bases and J gave up 7 bases, with 15 bases separating them. The germline CDR1 and CDR2 sequences are MNHEY and SMNVEV (reference sequence). The CDR3 DNA follows: TGTGCCAGCAGTTTGGGGGACGGACGCGGTGGCTACACCTTC. It translates to CASSLGDGRGGYTF.

This clone was seen once. V usage is TRBV4-2 and J usage is TRBJ2-5, with TRBD2 identical over 9 bases. This CDR3 region has 16 residues. V was clipped by 0 bases and J by 4 bases; unmatched bases: 6. Per germline, CDR1 LGHNA and CDR2 YNFKEQ. The CDR3 loop reads CASSQDSSGKGETQYF. DNA of the CDR3: TGTGCCAGCAGCCAAGATTCTAGCGGGAAAGGAGAGACCCAGTACTTC.

V gene TRBV10-3 combines with J gene TRBJ2-3; 13 positions agree with TRBD2. V lost 10 bases and J lost 1; bases outside the gene matches: 11. This CDR3 has 17 residues. Germline V gene data show CDR1 as ENHRY and CDR2 as SYGVKD. CDR3 in DNA: TGTGCCACCACCTCCGGGACTAGCGGGACCCGCACAGATACGCAGTATTTT. This sequence encodes CATTSGTSGTRTDTQYF.

This clone was counted only a few times. The chain combines TRBV28 with TRBJ1-4; D remains ambiguous. CDR1 is MDHEN and CDR2 is SYDVKM in the germline V gene. CDR3 length: 14 residues. V lost 5 bases, J lost 3 bases, and 10 bases lay in between. The CDR3 here is CASSERTSNEKLFF. As DNA, the CDR3 is TGTGCCAGCAGTGAGAGGACCTCTAATGAAAAACTGTTTTTT.

The V gene is TRBV21-1, the J gene TRBJ2-5. TRBV21-1 corresponds to a pseudogene. The CDR3 loop spans 15 amino acids. The CDR3 reads CASSKVWADQETQYF. CDR3 coding DNA: TGTGCCAGCAGCAAGGTCTGGGCGGACCAAGAGACCCAGTACTTC.

The CDR3 reads CASSMGHKGTGNTIYF. The CDR3 DNA follows: TGTGCCAGCAGTATGGGACACAAAGGGACTGGAAACACCATATATTTT. This rearrangement joins TRBV28 to TRBJ1-3; D might be TRBD1 (6 bases). Germline values: CDR1 MDHEN, CDR2 SYDVKM. Trimming took 5 bases from V and 2 from J, leaving 16 bases between them. The CDR3 runs 16 residues.

This chain connects TRBV4-3 to TRBJ2-5; 7 bases fit TRBD2. V trimming: 0 bases; J trimming: 7 bases; junction bases outside the gene matches: 8. This CDR3 is built from 15 residues. Germline assignment: CDR1 LGHNA and CDR2 YSLEER. The CDR3 reads CASSQDLGGKLTQYF. CDR3 nucleotide sequence: TGCGCCAGCAGCCAAGATTTGGGAGGGAAGTTGACCCAGTACTTC.

This clone came up once. This chain links TRBV28 with TRBJ1-5; TRBD1 matches at 9 bases. The ends lost 6 bases at V and 6 bases at J; junction bases unmatched: 6. CDR1 is MDHEN and CDR2 is SYDVKM in the germline V gene. CDR3 length: 14 amino acids. This CDR3 reads CASREGQGSQPQHF. The CDR3 bases are TGTGCCAGCAGGGAGGGACAGGGAAGTCAGCCCCAGCATTTT.

This sequence joins TRBV4-2 and TRBJ1-3; D not certain. V shed 6 bases and J shed 0 bases, with 12 bases lying between them. Germline CDR1 LGHNA, CDR2 YNFKEQ. The CDR3 runs 15 residues. The CDR3 region has the DNA TGTGCCAGCAGGGCCGGCACCAACTCTGGAAACACCATATATTTT. This gives the protein CASRAGTNSGNTIYF.

This chain joins TRBV18 and TRBJ2-1; the D gene is possibly TRBD1 (6 bases). This CDR3 has 16 amino acids. V lost 1 base and J lost 4, with 14 bases in between. CDR1 KGHSH and CDR2 LQKENI come from the germline V gene. This chain's CDR3 is CASSPLQGRAYNEQFF. CDR3 DNA: TGTGCCAGCTCACCACTACAGGGTCGGGCTTACAATGAGCAGTTCTTC.

The genes are TRBV12-2 and TRBJ2-1. TRBV12-2 is designated a pseudogene. The CDR3 contains 14 residues. The chain's CDR3 is CASRLALNHNEQFF. The CDR3 DNA reads as TGTGCAAGTCGCTTAGCCTTGAACCACAATGAGCAGTTCTTC.

This clone was observed a handful of times. The chain carries TRBV4-2 and TRBJ1-2; unclear D gene. The CDR3 has 13 amino acids. Germline CDR1 LGHNA, CDR2 YNFKEQ. V was cut by 1 base and J by 4 bases, with 7 bases left in between. The DNA of the CDR3 is TGTGCCAGCAGCCAAGGACTGAGCTATGGCTACACCTTC. Protein: CASSQGLSYGYTF.

This chain links TRBV9 with TRBJ2-3; D call uncertain. V dropped 0 bases and J dropped 0 bases, with 8 bases sitting between them. Germline CDR1 SGDLS, CDR2 YYNGEE. The CDR3 is 15 amino acids. CDR3 sequence (DNA): TGTGCCAGCAGCGTAGATAGGATTAGCACAGATACGCAGTATTTT. It translates to CASSVDRISTDTQYF.

The genes are TRBV7-2 and TRBJ2-5, with no clear D. This CDR3 spans 17 amino acids. The V gene lost 5 bases and the J gene lost 5 bases, with 24 bases spanning the gap. From germline, CDR1 is SGHTA and CDR2 FQGNSA. CDR3 nucleotides: TGTGCCAGCAGCCCTACGCATGTCCCCCGGTTGGGGGAGACCCAGTACTTC. This sequence encodes CASSPTHVPRLGETQYF.

The J gene is TRBJ2-7, the V gene TRBV19; tentative D call: TRBD2 (5 bases). The CDR3 consists of 15 residues. CDR1 and CDR2 (germline): LNHDA, SQIVND (reference sequence). V was trimmed by 5 bases and J by 2 bases, leaving 16 bases between them. Written as DNA, the CDR3 is TGTGCCAGTAGTCCAGATCAGCGGATAACCTACGAGCAGTACTTC. Protein product: CASSPDQRITYEQYF.

The rearrangement joins TRBV5-6 to TRBJ2-5, with unresolved D. The CDR3 covers 15 residues. V dropped 1 base and J dropped 5 bases, with 15 bases sitting between them. Germline loops: CDR1 SGHDT, CDR2 YYEEEE. The CDR3 loop reads CASSLFSLRQETQYF. The CDR3 nucleotides read TGTGCCAGCAGCTTGTTCTCCCTACGGCAGGAGACCCAGTACTTC.

This sequence joins TRBV5-1 and TRBJ1-5; D not certain. The CDR3 covers 16 residues. Germline loops: CDR1 SGHRS, CDR2 YFSETQ. The V gene lost 1 base and the J gene lost 0 bases, with 11 bases spanning the gap. The CDR3 sequence is CASSLRASYSNQPQHF. The DNA of the CDR3 is TGCGCCAGCAGCTTGCGCGCCAGTTATAGCAATCAGCCCCAGCATTTT.

This clone was picked up one time. At the DNA level, this CDR3 is encoded by other sequences in the same sample as well. The chain uses TRBV2 and TRBJ1-4; D unclear. V dropped 3 bases and J dropped 2 bases, with 7 bases sitting between them. CDR1 and CDR2 from the germline V gene are SNHLY and FYNNEI. CDR3 size: 14 residues. This CDR3 reads CASSEGSTNEKLFF. The CDR3 DNA reads TGTGCCAGCAGTGAGGGGTCCACTAATGAAAAACTGTTTTTT.

This clone is a singleton in its sample. The V gene is TRBV11-2, the J gene TRBJ2-7; D may be TRBD1 (6 bases). Germline V gives CDR1 SGHAT, CDR2 FQNNGV. Trimming took 2 bases from V and 3 from J, leaving 8 bases between them. This CDR3 is 13 amino acids long. CDR3 protein: CASSLIGGYEQYF. CDR3 nucleotides: TGTGCCAGCAGCTTAATAGGGGGCTACGAGCAGTACTTC.

In DNA form, the CDR3 reads TGTGCCAGCAGCTTCCACGGAGCTCAAGAGACCCAGTACTTC. Residues: CASSFHGAQETQYF. V usage is TRBV7-9 and J usage is TRBJ2-5; the D is unclear. Trimming shortened V by 3 bases and J by 2 bases, and 10 bases separated the two germline ends. The germline V gene encodes CDR1 SEHNR and CDR2 FQNEAQ (reference sequence). The CDR3 sequence is 14 residues long.